The 25 T cell receptor beta chains below come from one sample, sequenced in a study of OX40 agonist ivuxolimab in advanced cancers. Measured with immunoSEQ multiplex PCR; TCRdb has only the in-frame clones, and not every one. The sample includes tens of thousands of clones, 70% to 90% of them seen just once. This specimen was CD4+ or CD8+ T cells sorted from blood, taken in a trial of the OX40 agonist ivuxolimab. These receptors were collected from an adult with an advanced solid tumor such as melanoma, head and neck, liver or kidney cancer.

The V gene is TRBV25-1, the J gene TRBJ2-5, with 7 nucleotides matching TRBD1. CDR1 is MGHDK, CDR2 SYGVNS, per germline. This CDR3 contains 15 residues. The ends lost 3 bases at V and 2 bases at J; junction bases unmatched: 6. CDR3 sequence reads: CASSDYDREQETQYF. CDR3 coding DNA: TGTGCCAGCAGTGATTATGACAGGGAGCAAGAGACCCAGTACTTC.

The J gene is TRBJ2-2, the V gene TRBV9; perhaps TRBD2 as D (5 bases). The V end lost 0 bases, the J end lost 3 bases, and 12 bases lay between the germline ends. The germline V gene encodes CDR1 SGDLS and CDR2 YYNGEE. The CDR3 consists of 16 residues. CDR3 DNA sequence: TGTGCCAGCAGCGTAGGCCAGCGGCGTTACACCGGGGAGCTGTTTTTT. The encoded protein is CASSVGQRRYTGELFF.

This clone was counted once. The chain carries TRBV4-2 and TRBJ1-3; D ambiguous. V was clipped by 1 base and J by 1 base, with 5 bases between them. CDR3 length equals 14 residues. The germline CDR1 and CDR2 sequences are LGHNA and YNFKEQ. CDR3 amino acids: CASSQVSSGNTIYF. The CDR3 nucleotides are TGTGCCAGCAGCCAAGTTAGTTCTGGAAACACCATATATTTT.

The rearrangement uses TRBV5-1 and TRBJ2-7; the match to TRBD1 covers 7 bases. CDR3 size: 15 residues. Germline CDR1 is SGHRS and CDR2 is YFSETQ. V shed 2 bases and J 3 bases; nucleotides not matched to a gene: 8. This CDR3 is CASSFTAGTVYEQYF. In DNA, the CDR3 is TGCGCCAGCAGCTTCACCGCCGGGACAGTCTACGAGCAGTACTTC.

V is TRBV5-1 and J is TRBJ1-4, with 7 bases identical to TRBD1. Trimming took 0 bases from V and 3 from J; bases not matched to a gene: 2. The CDR3 is made up of 15 amino acids. The germline V gene has CDR1 SGHRS and CDR2 YFSETQ. CDR3 residues: CASSLGDSPNEKLFF. In DNA form, the CDR3 reads TGCGCCAGCAGCTTGGGGGACAGTCCTAATGAAAAACTGTTTTTT.

The V gene is TRBV10-3, the J gene TRBJ1-3; D is undetermined. The CDR3 is 13 residues long. Germline V gene data show CDR1 as ENHRY and CDR2 as SYGVKD. Trimming stripped 10 bases from V and 6 bases from J, with 16 bases between. The CDR3 sequence is CATSQLLENTIYF. DNA of the CDR3: TGTGCCACCTCACAACTTCTGGAAAACACCATATATTTT.

The chain joins TRBV5-1 to TRBJ2-5; 11 nucleotides agree with TRBD2. The CDR3 is 16 amino acids. The trim removed 4 bases at V and 2 bases at J, leaving 7 bases unmatched. Germline V gene lookup returns CDR1 SGHRS and CDR2 YFSETQ. The CDR3 region has the DNA TGCGCCAGCAGCCCGATAGGGACTAGCGGACAAGAGACCCAGTACTTC. Translation gives CASSPIGTSGQETQYF.

The rearrangement links TRBV6-5 to TRBJ1-5, with 7 bases identical to TRBD1. The CDR3 is made up of 15 amino acids. V was pared by 2 bases and J by 7 bases, with 8 bases of the junction left unmatched. In germline, CDR1 is MNHEY, CDR2 SVGAGI. The CDR3 DNA follows: TGTGCCAGCAGTTACGATCACAGGGGCGACCAGCCCCAGCATTTT. Amino acid sequence: CASSYDHRGDQPQHF.

The chain uses TRBV6-5 and TRBJ2-1; D is perhaps TRBD2 (6 bases). Trimming removed 2 bases from V and 0 bases from J, with 11 bases in between. This CDR3 region has 16 residues. Looked up from germline, CDR1 is MNHEY and CDR2 is SVGAGI. The CDR3 is CASSYRRGSSYNEQFF. CDR3 nucleotide sequence: TGTGCCAGCAGTTACAGGAGGGGAAGCTCCTACAATGAGCAGTTCTTC.

V is TRBV7-2 and J is TRBJ2-4; 7 nucleotides match TRBD2. This CDR3 has 17 residues. Trimming cost V 4 bases and J 7 bases; bases outside gene matches: 16. Germline assignment: CDR1 SGHTA and CDR2 FQGNSA. As DNA, the CDR3 is TGTGCCAGCAGCTCACCACCGGGGGAGGGCCCTTCTAACATTCAGTACTTC. It is translated as CASSSPPGEGPSNIQYF.

The chain has TRBV19 and TRBJ1-1, with D tentatively TRBD1 (6 bases). V was trimmed by 0 bases and J by 5 bases, leaving 10 bases between them. Germline CDR1 and CDR2: LNHDA and SQIVND (reference sequence). The CDR3 length is 14 residues. The CDR3 sequence: CASSIDRGATEAFF. The CDR3 region has the DNA TGTGCCAGTAGTATAGACAGGGGAGCGACTGAAGCTTTCTTT.

The CDR3 loop is CSVEDRRQGKGYEQYF. The CDR3 DNA follows: TGCAGCGTTGAAGATCGACGACAGGGTAAAGGCTACGAGCAGTACTTC. The V call is TRBV29-1, the J call TRBJ2-7; 7 nucleotides align to TRBD1. Germline assignment: CDR1 SQVTM and CDR2 ANQGSEA. The CDR3 has 16 residues. Unmatched junction bases numbered 11, after V lost 0 bases and J lost 3 bases.

This clone occurred a few times. The CDR3 DNA sequence: TGTGCCAGTAGTATGTATGTGGGGGGCTCGGAGGGCTACACCTTC. It specifies CASSMYVGGSEGYTF. The chain uses TRBV19 and TRBJ1-2; D is perhaps TRBD1 (6 bases). V was shortened by 3 bases and J by 8 bases, with 19 bases between the two germline ends. Per the germline V gene, CDR1 is LNHDA and CDR2 is SQIVND (reference sequence). The CDR3 runs 15 residues.

This clone was found once. The chain combines TRBV9 with TRBJ2-3, with D maybe TRBD2 (5 bases). V shed 4 bases and J shed 4 bases, with 16 bases lying between them. CDR1 and CDR2 (germline): SGDLS, YYNGEE. The CDR3 has 15 residues. CDR3 nucleotide sequence: TGTGCCAGCAGCCCGGACTCATGGGCGGCAGATACGCAGTATTTT. As protein: CASSPDSWAADTQYF.

CDR3 in amino acids: CASRGPSSTRTTRGYTF. CDR3 coding DNA: TGTGCCAGCAGGGGACCCAGTTCGACACGTACCACTAGAGGCTACACCTTC. This chain links TRBV7-4 with TRBJ1-2, with D possibly TRBD1 on 5 matching bases. CDR3 length equals 17 residues. The V gene lost 6 bases and the J gene lost 8 bases, with 28 bases spanning the gap. Per the germline V gene, CDR1 is SGHVT and CDR2 is SQSDAQ.

The V gene is TRBV19, the J gene TRBJ2-1; D might be TRBD2 (6 bases). Trimming stripped 3 bases from V and 3 bases from J, with 12 bases between. This CDR3 region has 15 residues. From germline, CDR1 is LNHDA and CDR2 SQIVND (reference sequence). DNA for the CDR3: TGTGCCAGTAGTATCCGGGGAGGAATCTACAATGAGCAGTTCTTC. It codes for CASSIRGGIYNEQFF.

The chain links TRBV29-1 to TRBJ2-2; weak D call: TRBD2 (7 bases). CDR1 is SQVTM, CDR2 ANQGSEA, per germline. V was trimmed by 6 bases and J by 5 bases, leaving 13 bases between them. This CDR3 has 13 residues. In DNA form, the CDR3 reads TGCAGCGTGAGCGGGACACGGACCGGGGAGCTGTTTTTT. Its protein is CSVSGTRTGELFF.

V usage is TRBV6-6 and J usage is TRBJ1-1; D possibly corresponds to TRBD1 (5 bases). Between the trimmed V and J ends, which lost 0 bases and 10 bases, there was a span of 15 bases. This CDR3 spans 14 amino acids. Germline CDR1 reads MNHNY; CDR2 reads SVGAGI (reference sequence). Here the CDR3 reads CASSYSIGQGRAFF. Here the CDR3 DNA reads TGTGCCAGCAGTTACTCGATCGGGCAGGGACGAGCTTTCTTT.

In its sample, this clone was seen once. One junction end does not reproduce the germline sequence, and a read error may be involved. Here the CDR3 reads CASSPDSSQQFF. The CDR3 DNA follows: TGTGCTAGCAGCCCCGACTCATCTCAGCAGTTCTTC. This chain links TRBV7-7 with TRBJ2-1; D is unclear. The germline V gene has CDR1 SSHAT and CDR2 FNYEAQ (reference sequence). The CDR3 spans 12 residues.

The rearrangement joins TRBV10-3 to TRBJ1-1; 10 bases are a match to TRBD1. The germline CDR1 and CDR2 sequences are ENHRY and SYGVKD. The junction had 5 bases not matched to a gene; V was cut back by 6 bases and J by 1 base. CDR3 length equals 15 residues. The CDR3 sequence is CAIRTGGSANTEAFF. The DNA of the CDR3 is TGTGCCATCAGGACAGGGGGCTCGGCGAACACTGAAGCTTTCTTT.

In DNA form, the CDR3 reads TGTGCCAGTAGTATCGGGGGGCAGTTTGATCAGCCCCAGCATTTT. This encodes CASSIGGQFDQPQHF. The chain employs TRBV19 and TRBJ1-5, with D possibly TRBD1 on 6 matching bases. V lost 3 bases and J 5 bases, leaving 14 bases between the germline ends. This CDR3 contains 15 residues. In germline, CDR1 is LNHDA, CDR2 SQIVND (reference sequence).

The V and J genes are TRBV2 and TRBJ2-3; 11 positions agree with TRBD2. This CDR3 spans 14 amino acids. With V trimmed by 7 bases and J by 1 base, 1 base remained unmatched. Germline CDR1 reads SNHLY; CDR2 reads FYNNEI. The CDR3 is CASKLAGGTDTQYF. CDR3 DNA: TGTGCCAGCAAACTAGCGGGGGGCACAGATACGCAGTATTTT.

The chain couples TRBV5-4 to TRBJ2-5; D remains ambiguous. The length of the CDR3 is 13 residues. V gave up 5 bases and J gave up 1 base, with 9 bases separating them. Germline CDR1 and CDR2: SGHNT and YYREEE (reference sequence). The CDR3 DNA follows: TGTGCCAGCAGGGCTAGACCCCAAGAGACCCAGTACTTC. Translation: CASRARPQETQYF. The whole variable domain, remainder taken from reference TRBV5-4 and TRBJ2-5, is ETGVTQSPTHLIKTRGQQVTLRCSSQSGHNTVSWYQQALGQGPQFIFQYYREEENGRGNFPPRFSGLQFPNYSSELNVNALELDDSALYLCASRARPQETQYFGPGTRLLVL.

The CDR3, as DNA: TGCGCCAGCAGTGACGGGACAGGGGGCGCCTCGGGGACTGAAGCTTTCTTT. The encoded protein is CASSDGTGGASGTEAFF. The chain employs TRBV10-1 and TRBJ1-1, with 12 bases lining up with TRBD1. The CDR3 extends over 17 amino acids. Germline trimming cut 3 bases from V and 5 bases from J; bases unmatched to any gene: 10. Germline V gene data show CDR1 as WNHNN and CDR2 as SYGVQD (reference sequence).

The rearrangement links TRBV14 to TRBJ2-1; a weak D match, TRBD1 (5 bases). This CDR3 spans 13 amino acids. V was shortened by 3 bases and J by 6 bases, with 9 bases between the two germline ends. CDR1 is SGHDN, CDR2 FVKESK, per germline. CDR3 region: CASSQPGRNEQFF. CDR3 in DNA: TGTGCCAGCAGCCAGCCAGGGCGCAATGAGCAGTTCTTC. The full variable domain, its missing parts supplied by reference TRBV14 and TRBJ2-1, is EAGVTQFPSHSVIEKGQTVTLRCDPISGHDNLYWYRRVMGKEIKFLLHFVKESKQDESGMPNNRFLAERTGGTYSTLKVQPAELEDSGVYFCASSQPGRNEQFFGPGTRLTVL.